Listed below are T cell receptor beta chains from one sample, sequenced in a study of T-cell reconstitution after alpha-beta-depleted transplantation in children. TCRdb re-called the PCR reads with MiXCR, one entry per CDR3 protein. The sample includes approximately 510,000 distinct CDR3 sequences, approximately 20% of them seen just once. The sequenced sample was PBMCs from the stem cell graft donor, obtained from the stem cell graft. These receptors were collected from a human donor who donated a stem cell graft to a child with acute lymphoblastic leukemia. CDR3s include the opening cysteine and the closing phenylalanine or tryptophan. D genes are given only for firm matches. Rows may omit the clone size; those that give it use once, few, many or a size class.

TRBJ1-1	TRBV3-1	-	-	CASSQVGRTFF	TGTGCCAGCAGCCAGGTAGGGCGGACTTTCTTT
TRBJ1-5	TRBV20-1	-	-	CSARKGGGNQPQHF	TGCAGTGCTAGAAAAGGAGGGGGCAATCAGCCCCAGCATTTT
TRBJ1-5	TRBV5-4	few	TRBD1	CASSLAVPPKRGQGDQPQHF	TGTGCCAGCAGCTTGGCGGTGCCCCCAAAACGGGGACAGGGCGATCAGCCCCAGCATTTT
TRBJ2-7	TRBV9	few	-	CASSVGTEQYF	TGTGCCAGCAGCGTAGGTACCGAGCAGTACTTC
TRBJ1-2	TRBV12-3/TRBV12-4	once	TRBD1	CASSLIDDRGRYGYTF	TGTGCCAGCAGTTTGATAGATGACAGGGGAAGGTATGGCTACACCTTC
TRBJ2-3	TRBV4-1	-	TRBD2	CASSQDPSSGRWGDTQYF	TGCGCCAGCAGCCAAGATCCGTCTAGCGGGAGATGGGGAGATACGCAGTATTTT
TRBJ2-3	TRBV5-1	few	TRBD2	CASSLAPRGAGADTQYF	TGCGCCAGCAGCTTGGCCCCTCGAGGAGCGGGAGCAGATACGCAGTATTTT
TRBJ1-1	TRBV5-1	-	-	CASSSTLSEAFF	TGCGCCAGCAGCTCAACCCTGAGTGAAGCTTTCTTT
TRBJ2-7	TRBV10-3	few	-	CAISEGQNYEQYF	TGTGCCATCAGTGAGGGACAGAACTACGAGCAGTACTTC
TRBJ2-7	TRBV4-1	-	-	CASSQTSPSSYEQYF	TGCGCCAGCAGCCAGACTAGTCCTAGCTCCTACGAGCAGTACTTC
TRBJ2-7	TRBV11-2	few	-	CASSLSAEQYF	TGTGCCAGCAGCTTAAGTGCAGAGCAGTACTTC
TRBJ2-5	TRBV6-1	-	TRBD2	CASSPWGLAGENTQYF	TGTGCCAGCAGTCCTTGGGGACTAGCGGGAGAGAACACCCAGTACTTC
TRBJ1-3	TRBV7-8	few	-	CASSLERRGGDTIYF	TGTGCCAGCAGCTTAGAGCGACGGGGGGGGGACACCATATATTTT
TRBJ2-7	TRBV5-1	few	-	CASSLAERGYSYEQYF	TGCGCCAGCAGCTTGGCTGAACGCGGGTACTCCTACGAGCAGTACTTC
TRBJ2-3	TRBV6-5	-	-	CASSYSGGGTDTQYF	TGTGCCAGCAGTTACTCGGGCGGGGGCACAGATACGCAGTATTTT
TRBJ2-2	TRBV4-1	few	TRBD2	CASSKGLAGVPNTGELFF	TGCGCCAGCAGCAAGGGACTAGCGGGAGTTCCCAACACCGGGGAGCTGTTTTTT
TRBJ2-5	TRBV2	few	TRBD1	CASTPGLGTAYQETQYF	TGTGCCAGCACACCTGGCCTTGGGACAGCGTACCAAGAGACCCAGTACTTC
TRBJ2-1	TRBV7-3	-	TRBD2	CASSPRIAGGKNEQFF	TGTGCCAGCAGCCCCCGTATAGCGGGAGGAAAGAATGAGCAGTTCTTC
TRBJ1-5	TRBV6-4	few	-	CASSSEIGLPQHF	TGTGCCAGCAGTTCCGAGATTGGTCTGCCCCAGCATTTT
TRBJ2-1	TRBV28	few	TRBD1	CATRWRPRGNEQFF	TGTGCCACACGCTGGAGGCCCAGGGGGAATGAGCAGTTCTTC
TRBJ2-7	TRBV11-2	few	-	CASSNGRGSYEQYF	TGTGCCAGCAGCAACGGGAGAGGTTCCTACGAGCAGTACTTC
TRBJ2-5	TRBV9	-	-	CASSVGGGGQEETQYF	TGTGCCAGCAGCGTAGGAGGAGGGGGTCAAGAAGAGACCCAGTACTTC
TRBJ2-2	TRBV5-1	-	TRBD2	CASSFRLARPTGELFF	TGCGCCAGCAGCTTCAGACTAGCCCGACCCACCGGGGAGCTGTTTTTT
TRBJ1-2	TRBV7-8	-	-	CASSLASSGSQTF	TGTGCCAGCAGCTTAGCCTCCTCAGGCTCTCAAACCTTC
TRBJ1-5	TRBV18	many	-	CASSPDGRNQPQHF	TGTGCCAGCTCCCCCGACGGACGCAATCAGCCCCAGCATTTT
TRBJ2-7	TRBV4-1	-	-	CASSQEDRDYEQYF	TGCGCCAGCAGCCAAGAGGACAGAGACTACGAGCAGTACTTC
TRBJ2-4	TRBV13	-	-	CASSAHIDWKNIQYF	TGTGCCAGCAGCGCGCACATCGACTGGAAAAACATTCAGTACTTC
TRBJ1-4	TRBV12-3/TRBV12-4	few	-	CASSQSNEKLFF	TGTGCCAGCAGTCAGAGTAATGAAAAACTGTTTTTT
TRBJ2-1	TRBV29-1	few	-	CSVDGGPYNEQFF	TGCAGCGTTGATGGTGGGCCCTACAATGAGCAGTTCTTC
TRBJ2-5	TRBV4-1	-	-	CASSLDWGEETQYF	TGCGCCAGCAGCCTCGATTGGGGAGAAGAGACCCAGTACTTC
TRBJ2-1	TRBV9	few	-	CASSARPTAYNEQFF	TGTGCCAGCAGCGCACGCCCGACAGCTTACAATGAGCAGTTCTTC
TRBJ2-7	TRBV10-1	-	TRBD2	CASSAKGLAGRIGDIDEQYF	TGCGCCAGCAGTGCCAAGGGACTAGCGGGACGAATTGGTGATATCGACGAGCAGTACTTC
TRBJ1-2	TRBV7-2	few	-	CASSLHPGRPNYGYTF	TGTGCCAGCAGCTTACACCCGGGACGGCCTAACTATGGCTACACCTTC
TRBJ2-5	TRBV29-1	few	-	CSVCSTADQETQYF	TGCAGCGTTTGCAGCACAGCAGATCAAGAGACCCAGTACTTC
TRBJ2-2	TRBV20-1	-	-	CSAWRRGIPNTGELFF	TGCAGTGCTTGGAGGCGCGGGATCCCGAACACCGGGGAGCTGTTTTTT
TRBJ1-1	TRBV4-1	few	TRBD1	CASSPLVGQAFGFF	TGCGCCAGCAGCCCCCTTGTGGGACAGGCTTTTGGTTTCTTT
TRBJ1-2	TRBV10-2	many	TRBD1	CASSPGQGPGYGYTF	TGCGCCAGCAGCCCGGGACAGGGTCCTGGCTATGGCTACACCTTC
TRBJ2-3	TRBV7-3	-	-	CASSLGRRDTDTQYF	TGTGCCAGCAGCCTAGGCCGGCGGGACACAGATACGCAGTATTTT
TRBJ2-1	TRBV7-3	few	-	CASSLTPVRANNEQFF	TGTGCCAGCAGCCTAACCCCCGTGAGGGCTAACAATGAGCAGTTCTTC
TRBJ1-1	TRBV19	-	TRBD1	CASSRRDSPNTEAFF	TGTGCCAGTAGTAGACGGGACAGTCCGAACACTGAAGCTTTCTTT
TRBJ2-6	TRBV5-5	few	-	CASSTQVSQAGANVLTF	TGTGCCAGCAGCACCCAGGTTTCGCAGGCTGGGGCCAACGTCCTGACTTTC
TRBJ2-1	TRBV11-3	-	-	CASSLNRDEQFF	TGTGCCAGCAGCTTGAATAGGGATGAGCAGTTCTTC
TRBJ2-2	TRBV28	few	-	CASSYAGAGTGELFF	TGTGCCAGCAGTTATGCGGGGGCCGGCACCGGGGAGCTGTTTTTT
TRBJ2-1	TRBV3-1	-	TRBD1	CASCLPTNRGNEQFF	TGTGCCAGCTGCCTGCCTACTAACAGGGGTAATGAGCAGTTCTTC
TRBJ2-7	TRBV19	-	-	CASSIGGGTYEQYF	TGTGCCAGTAGTATTGGGGGAGGCACCTACGAGCAGTACTTC
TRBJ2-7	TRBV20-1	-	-	CSASSSRNEQYF	TGCAGTGCTAGTAGCAGTAGGAACGAGCAGTACTTC
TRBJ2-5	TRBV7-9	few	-	CASSSGFSETQYF	TGTGCCAGCAGCTCCGGGTTTAGCGAGACCCAGTACTTC
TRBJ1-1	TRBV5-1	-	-	CASSAADPNTEAFF	TGCGCCAGCAGCGCCGCGGACCCGAACACTGAAGCTTTCTTT
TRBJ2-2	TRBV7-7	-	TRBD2	CASSFPSGVGTGELFF	TGTGCCAGCAGCTTCCCTAGCGGGGTCGGGACCGGGGAGCTGTTTTTT
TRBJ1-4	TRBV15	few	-	CATSRGALGSRIKLFF	TGTGCCACCAGCAGAGGAGCACTAGGGAGTAGAATAAAACTGTTTTTT
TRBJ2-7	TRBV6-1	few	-	CASTGQSSYEQYF	TGTGCCAGCACCGGACAGAGCTCCTACGAGCAGTACTTC
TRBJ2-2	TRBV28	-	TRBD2	CASRPSGTGTGELFF	TGTGCCAGCCGACCGAGCGGGACTGGCACCGGGGAGCTGTTTTTT
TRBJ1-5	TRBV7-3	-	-	CASSSQGAGAPQHF	TGTGCCAGCAGCTCACAGGGTGCTGGGGCGCCCCAGCATTTT
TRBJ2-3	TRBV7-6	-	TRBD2	CASSFFQGGVAGAGDRDTQYF	TGTGCCAGCAGCTTTTTCCAGGGAGGAGTAGCGGGAGCAGGGGACAGAGATACGCAGTATTTT
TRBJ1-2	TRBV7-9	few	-	CASSRGGGGGASGYTF	TGTGCCAGCAGCCGAGGTGGGGGCGGCGGTGCCTCTGGCTACACCTTC